Included here is one T cell receptor (beta chain) sequence, with context. This receptor's antigen is unknown. Base-call qualities are not available, and no considerably larger clone is one nucleotide away. In the ViraFEST assay, PBMC were stimulated with viral peptide pools, and antigen-specific CD4+ T cell clonotypes were then identified by expansion using TCR sequencing. After more than 9 days of culture, CD4+ T cells were isolated with the EasySep CD4+ T cell isolation kit. Participants received two doses of either the BNT162b2 or the mRNA-1273 mRNA SARS-CoV-2 vaccine. None of the healthy vaccine recipients had a prior SARS-CoV-2 infection, which was confirmed by nucleocapsid antibody tests that came back negative both before and after vaccination. A few million PBMC per well were cultured with about 9.6 ug/ml peptides in IMDM containing approximately 4.7% human AB serum, 8.5 to 10 IU/ml IL-2 and gentamicin. Half of the culture medium was replaced with fresh IL-2-containing medium on days 3 and 7. Unless otherwise noted, each peptide stimulation condition was cultured in triplicate wells. PBMC were separated from whole blood using Ficoll-Paque Plus gradient centrifugation and were then either cryopreserved at -140C or used fresh. Overlapping peptide pools spanned the spike proteins of SARS-CoV-2 and the common cold coronaviruses HCoV-NL63, HCoV-OC43 and HCoV-229E. The QIAamp micro DNA kit was used to extract genomic DNA from the cultured CD4+ T cells.

The CDR3 measures 13 amino acids from cysteine to phenylalanine. Just the 39-base CDR3 DNA is kept, in frame starting at base 1. Taken from the germline V gene (reference sequence), the CDR1 and CDR2 loops are LGHDT and YNNKEL. V loses 2 bases, J loses 3 bases, and the germline ends lie 5 bases apart. This sample was taken from a study of vaccination effects on CD4 cells after COVID-19 (dated by TCRdb to the early 2020s). Describing the broader study: Post-vaccine samples across the study were collected a median of 72 days after the second dose, with a range of 14 to 241. The study compared SARS-CoV-2 spike-specific CD4+ TCR repertoires before and after mRNA vaccination in COVID-19 convalescent patients and infection-naive vaccine recipients. A total of 10 COVID-19 convalescent patients and a handful of SARS-CoV-2-naive healthy vaccine recipients were included in the full study. Cultures from other donors in the study were sequenced with the Oncomine TCR Beta short-read assay on an Illumina iSeq 100. Overall study results and their limits: At late post-vaccination timepoints, both infection-induced and vaccine-induced clones showed marked clonal contraction, consistent with waning T cell responses. Only a small number of convalescent patients were included, and no early post-infection timepoints were available, which limited the study. Among healthy vaccine recipients, nearly all vaccine-induced clones were SARS-CoV-2 mono-reactive, and only 1 of 255 was cross-reactive with common cold coronaviruses.

The method behind the library was the immunoSEQ multiplex PCR assay. DNA from the cultured, isolated CD4+ T cells was subjected to TCR beta CDR3 sequencing. On the study's bioinformatics: Non-productive TCR sequences were removed and reads were trimmed to the CDR3 region, keeping CDR3s of at least 7 amino acids. Antigen-specific clonotypes were identified using the MANAFEST web app by comparison of expansion in peptide wells against reference cultures. Positive clones required FDR<0.05 expansion versus reference and all other wells, odds ratio above 5, and frequency above 0.1% in two replicate wells. A clonotype was defined as cross-reactive if the clonotype was significantly expanded both in SARS-CoV-2 spike wells and in at least one common cold coronavirus spike condition. CDR3 similarity was assessed by Levenshtein distance with the stringdist R package, and unrooted trees were built with ape in R 3.6.1. TCRdb took this table from immuneACCESS and kept in-frame rearrangements with V and J called. Such tables lack part of the clones; where checked against another copy, unresolved V genes explain under half of the gap, and the rest is unexplained. That table gives V, J and clone size, and the DNA gave D and trimming. The sample table lists some 30,000 clones, roughly four fifths of them with a count of one. 13% to 15% of the sample comes from the top ten.

The receptor's source is a human donor who received a COVID-19 vaccine. Sequencing used CD4+ T cells from PBMCs cultured with HCoV-229E spike peptides, obtained after COVID-19 vaccination. This specimen's cell subset or site label, interpreted: HCoV-229E spike overlapping peptide pool stimulation. Recombination joined TRBV3-1 (or the pseudogene TRBV3-2) with TRBJ1-5, with the D gene not confidently named. At the DNA level, the sequence is TGTGCCAGCAGCCAAACAGACAATCAGCCCCAGCATTTT. This codes for CASSQTDNQPQHF.